One sample yielded the 13 T cell receptor beta chains listed below, sequenced in a study of siplizumab effects on memory and regulatory T cells. Cells of the mixed lymphocyte reaction were cocultured at 37 degrees C for over five days. These receptors are not linked to any known antigen. TCRdb's table, derived via immunoSEQ multiplex PCR, lists solely in-frame clones and lacks some. Here the sample spans several thousand clones, less than 45% being singletons. The sequenced material came from CFSE-low (dividing) CD8+ T cells sorted from an allogeneic mixed lymphocyte reaction. The receptors were sampled from a human donor in good health; the cells came from an allogeneic mixed lymphocyte reaction.

Sample share makes this clone medium-sized (0.01 to 0.1%). The rearrangement links TRBV29-1 to TRBJ2-1; D is possibly TRBD2 (6 bases). The CDR3 is made up of 14 amino acids. Per germline, CDR1 SQVTM and CDR2 ANQGSEA. V lost 1 base and J lost 5, with 12 bases in between. Written as DNA, the CDR3 is TGCAGCGTTGAAGGGCTAGCGCCAAACAATGAGCAGTTCTTC. This translates into CSVEGLAPNNEQFF.

About this clone itself: A much bigger clone sits one base away, suggesting this may be a read error. The chain couples TRBV30 to TRBJ2-1; 8 bases match TRBD2. The CDR3 totals 16 residues. From germline, CDR1 is GTSNPN and CDR2 SVGIG (reference sequence). In nucleotides, the CDR3 is TGTGCCGGGAGTGGGGGAGGAGCGGGGGCATACAATGAGCAGTTCTTC. Residues: CAGSGGGAGAYNEQFF.

This clone was seen a handful of times. V is TRBV5-1 and J is TRBJ1-2, with D possibly TRBD1 on 6 matching bases. Looked up from germline, CDR1 is SGHRS and CDR2 is YFSETQ. Trimming cost V 2 bases and J 2 bases, with 13 bases left between them. The CDR3 is made up of 15 amino acids. CDR3 DNA sequence: TGCGCCAGCAGCTTCGGGACATCAATGAACTATGGCTACACCTTC. Translation: CASSFGTSMNYGYTF.

The chain employs TRBV14 and TRBJ2-2, with 12 bases fitting TRBD1. CDR3 size: 16 residues. Looked up from germline, CDR1 is SGHDN and CDR2 is FVKESK. V lost 5 bases and J lost 3; bases outside the gene matches: 4. In nucleotides, the CDR3 is TGTGCCAGCAGCTCCCGGGACAGGGGGCACACCGGGGAGCTGTTTTTT. Translated: CASSSRDRGHTGELFF.

V gene TRBV15 combines with J gene TRBJ2-7, with D uncertain. The CDR3 is 13 residues long. With 3 bases removed from V and 1 base from J, the gap between germline ends came to 7 bases. Germline CDR1 reads LNHNV; CDR2 reads YYDKDF (reference sequence). The CDR3 region has the DNA TGTGCCACCAGCAGCGGACGGTCCTACGAGCAGTACTTC. Translation gives CATSSGRSYEQYF.

The rearrangement uses TRBV7-2 and TRBJ2-7; the D is unclear. This CDR3 comprises 14 residues. Trimming took 3 bases from V and 3 from J, leaving 12 bases between them. From germline, CDR1 is SGHTA and CDR2 FQGNSA. The CDR3 reads CASSLEPRSYEQYF. The CDR3 DNA follows: TGTGCCAGCAGCTTGGAACCCAGGAGCTACGAGCAGTACTTC.

The chain recombines TRBV11-2 with TRBJ2-2, with 8 positions matching TRBD1. Germline V gives CDR1 SGHAT, CDR2 FQNNGV. The CDR3 consists of 16 residues. V shed 5 bases and J 3 bases; nucleotides not matched to a gene: 8. In DNA, the CDR3 is TGTGCCAGCAGCGGGAGACAGGGGCTCCACACCGGGGAGCTGTTTTTT. It codes for CASSGRQGLHTGELFF.

This clone was observed at least ten times. The CDR3 nucleotides read TGTGCCAGCAGCCCGACTAGCACAGATACGCAGTATTTT. It specifies CASSPTSTDTQYF. The chain employs TRBV7-9 and TRBJ2-3; no clear D. This CDR3 is 13 amino acids long. Per germline, CDR1 SEHNR and CDR2 FQNEAQ (reference sequence). Deletions cut 5 bases from V and 0 bases from J, with 6 bases between.

This clone is medium-sized (0.01 to 0.1%). This rearrangement joins TRBV12-5 to TRBJ1-2; the D gene is possibly TRBD1 (5 bases). CDR3 length: 13 amino acids. Trimming pared 6 bases from V and 1 base from J, leaving 9 bases between. CDR1 is LGHNT and CDR2 is FRNRAP in the germline V gene. The CDR3 DNA sequence: TGTGCTAGTGGGCAGGGATTTAACTATGGCTACACCTTC. Protein product: CASGQGFNYGYTF.

This sequence joins TRBV7-9 and TRBJ2-1; the match to TRBD1 covers 9 bases. In germline, CDR1 is SEHNR, CDR2 FQNEAQ (reference sequence). The trim removed 1 base at V and 0 bases at J, leaving 7 bases unmatched. The CDR3 is made up of 18 amino acids. This CDR3 reads CASSLGAADRGSYNEQFF. The CDR3 DNA is TGTGCCAGCAGCTTAGGGGCGGCGGACAGGGGCTCCTACAATGAGCAGTTCTTC.

This clone was seen a handful of times. This chain links TRBV4-3 with TRBJ2-2, with D hard to call. This CDR3 is 16 amino acids long. Germline CDR1 reads LGHNA; CDR2 reads YSLEER. Between the trimmed V and J ends, which lost 0 bases and 0 bases, there was a span of 8 bases. The CDR3 bases are TGCGCCAGCAGCCAAGATCGTCAGGCGAACACCGGGGAGCTGTTTTTT. Translated: CASSQDRQANTGELFF.

The chain has TRBV6-5 and TRBJ2-1, with TRBD1 identical over 9 bases. The germline CDR1 and CDR2 sequences are MNHEY and SVGAGI. The CDR3 length is 14 residues. With 1 base clipped from V and 9 bases from J, the junction kept 4 bases outside the gene matches. This CDR3 is CASSYFDRGTEQFF. The CDR3 nucleotides read TGTGCCAGCAGTTACTTCGACAGGGGGACTGAGCAGTTCTTC.

This clone came up a few times. CDR3 in DNA: TGTGCCAGCAGCTTAGCCCGTGGCAATGAGCAGTTCTTC. Translation gives CASSLARGNEQFF. The chain carries TRBV13 and TRBJ2-1; D remains unclear. The CDR3 is 13 amino acids. Between the trimmed V and J ends, which lost 1 base and 6 bases, there was a span of 7 bases. Germline CDR1 and CDR2: PRHDT and FYEKMQ (reference sequence). The full variable domain, with the rest looked up from reference TRBV13 and TRBJ2-1, is AAGVIQSPRHLIKEKRETATLKCYPIPRHDTVYWYQQGPGQDPQFLISFYEKMQSDKGSIPDRFSAQQFSDYHSELNMSSLELGDSALYFCASSLARGNEQFFGPGTRLTVL.